Included here is one T cell receptor beta chain sequence, with context. This table comes from immunoSEQ multiplex PCR, and its TCRdb copy is limited to in-frame clones, with some not included. The sample lists 60,000 to 75,000 clones, about 89% seen once, with under 2.5% in the top ten. These data belong to a study of control samples from healthy donors and cancer patients. In germline, CDR1 is SGHRS, CDR2 YFSETQ. There are 14 residues in the CDR3. V lost 2 bases, J lost 8 bases, and 11 bases lay in between. This chain joins TRBV5-1 and TRBJ1-6; D is uncertain. The source is a woman aged 50 to 60 with head and neck cancer. The specimen was PBMCs. CDR3 sequence: CASSLRVRDSPLHF. CDR3 nucleotide sequence: TGCGCCAGCAGCTTAAGGGTTCGCGATTCACCCCTCCACTTT.